This is a list of T cell receptor beta chains from one sample in a study of shared clonotypes between healthy human individuals. Only in-frame clones appear in the TCRdb table, and some are missing; sequencing was by immunoSEQ multiplex PCR. Of some 2.4 million clones in the sample, 93% were seen once. Sequences were obtained from naive CD4+ T cells from PBMCs. The receptors stem from a man in his late teens or twenties in good health. Some clones in this sample may be carry-over from other donors' samples. The CDR3 runs from the conserved cysteine through the conserved F or W. D genes are given only for firm matches. Clone size is given for some rows only: seen once, a few or many times, or a class if the clone is expanded.

V	D	size	J	DNA	CDR3
TRBV5-1	.	.	TRBJ2-3	TGCGCCAGCAGCATTGTTGGGGGTGGCACAGATACGCAGTATTTT	CASSIVGGGTDTQYF
TRBV27	TRBD2	.	TRBJ2-7	TGTGCCAGCAGTTTAATGGGGGGGTCCCCCTACGAGCAGTACTTC	CASSLMGGSPYEQYF
TRBV5-4	.	.	TRBJ2-2	TGTGCCAGCAGCTTTAGGCGGGATGCCGGGGAGCTGTTTTTT	CASSFRRDAGELFF
TRBV7-8	TRBD2	.	TRBJ2-1	TGTGCCAGCAGCTCTATACTAGCGGGAGCGGGGAATGAGCAGTTCTTC	CASSSILAGAGNEQFF
TRBV15	TRBD2	.	TRBJ2-1	TGTGCCACCAGCTCTCGACTAGCGGGGACTCAACGTGAGCAGTTCTTC	CATSSRLAGTQREQFF
TRBV27	.	.	TRBJ2-5	TGTGCCAGCAGGGGGAGCCAAGAGACCCAGTACTTC	CASRGSQETQYF
TRBV27	.	once	TRBJ1-4	TGTGCCAGCAGGAGGGGGGGCTGGACAAAACTGTTTTTT	CASRRGGWTKLFF
TRBV9	TRBD2	.	TRBJ2-1	TGTGCCAGCAGCGCCCTCTTTAGCGGGAGTAATGAGCAGTTCTTC	CASSALFSGSNEQFF
TRBV6-6	.	.	TRBJ1-6	TGTGCCAGTACGGGGGCGCCTCGAGCCCTCCACTTT	CASTGAPRALHF
TRBV5-6	TRBD2	.	TRBJ2-7	TGTGCCAGCAGCTTGAAGGGACTAGCCTACGAGCAGTACTTC	CASSLKGLAYEQYF
TRBV4-2	TRBD1	.	TRBJ1-5	TGTGCCAGCAGCCCATCCGACAGGGGAGGCAATCAGCCCCAGCATTTT	CASSPSDRGGNQPQHF
TRBV4-3	.	.	TRBJ2-1	TGCGCCAGCAGCCAAGAGCCCCGGGAGCAGTTCTTC	CASSQEPREQFF
TRBV5-6	.	.	TRBJ2-5	TGTGCCAGCAGCTTGTCGGGGGCCCAAGAGACCCAGTACTTC	CASSLSGAQETQYF
TRBV4-3	.	few	TRBJ1-1	TGCGCCAGCAGCCAAGACAGGGAAGGGACTGAAGCTTTCTTT	CASSQDREGTEAFF
TRBV6-1	TRBD2	.	TRBJ2-5	TGTGCCAGCAGTGGGACTAGCGGTCTAAACCCGGTCCTTGGGACCCAGTACTTC	CASSGTSGLNPVLGTQYF
TRBV28	.	.	TRBJ1-5	TGTGCCAGCAGTTCACATTCGGGGGCCCGCGGGCCCCAGCATTTT	CASSSHSGARGPQHF
TRBV5-5	.	.	TRBJ2-2	TGTGCCAGCACCCCTCTGATGAGGAGTTTGACCGGGGAGCTGTTTTTT	CASTPLMRSLTGELFF
TRBV5-1	TRBD2	.	TRBJ2-3	TGCGCCAGCAGGCCTAGCGGGTCCACAGATACGCAGTATTTT	CASRPSGSTDTQYF
TRBV9	.	.	TRBJ1-3	TGTGCCAGCAGCGTATCCCCAGGGGAGAGTGGAAACACCATATATTTT	CASSVSPGESGNTIYF
TRBV28	.	.	TRBJ2-5	TGTGCCAGCAGTGTAAGACAAGAGACCCAGTACTTC	CASSVRQETQYF
TRBV5-1	.	.	TRBJ2-3	TGCGCCAGCACATTCCGGGACCACCTAACAGATACGCAGTATTTT	CASTFRDHLTDTQYF
TRBV28	.	.	TRBJ1-4	TGTGCCAGCGGAATTCAACAAGCAACTAATGAAAAACTGTTTTTT	CASGIQQATNEKLFF
TRBV6-6	.	.	TRBJ2-5	TGTGCCAGCAGTTGGTCAGAGACCCAGTACTTC	CASSWSETQYF
TRBV7-9	TRBD2	.	TRBJ2-1	TGTGCCAGCAGCTTAGGCCTAGCGGGTAACAATGAGCAGTTCTTC	CASSLGLAGNNEQFF
TRBV2	TRBD1	.	TRBJ2-7	TGTGCCAGCAGGAAGGAGACAGGGGGGACCTACGAGCAGTACTTC	CASRKETGGTYEQYF
TRBV5-4	.	.	TRBJ2-1	TGTGCCAGCAGCCTGACCGGGAGCTCCTACAATGAGCAGTTCTTC	CASSLTGSSYNEQFF
TRBV7-2	TRBD2	.	TRBJ2-2	TGTGCCAGCAGCTTAGGCACGGCGGGAGCGGGGTTTGCCGGGGAGCTGTTTTTT	CASSLGTAGAGFAGELFF
TRBV18	.	.	TRBJ1-5	TGTGCCAGCTCACCACAAGGACCGGGGAGCAATCAGCCCCAGCATTTT	CASSPQGPGSNQPQHF
TRBV18	.	once	TRBJ2-1	TGTGCCAGCTCACCAGGGTTCCAATTGGACAATGAGCAGTTCTTC	CASSPGFQLDNEQFF
TRBV27	.	.	TRBJ2-7	TGTGCCAGCAGTTTACAACAGGTTGGGACCTACGAGCAGTACTTC	CASSLQQVGTYEQYF
TRBV15	.	.	TRBJ2-1	TGTGCCACCAGCAGAGATCGGCCGGGGGTGGAACAGTTCTTC	CATSRDRPGVEQFF
TRBV25-1	.	.	TRBJ2-7	TGTGCCAGCAGCAAAGGTGGGGGGGCGGGGCTCGAGCAGTACTTC	CASSKGGGAGLEQYF
TRBV11-3	.	.	TRBJ2-1	TGTGCCAGCAGCTTTTCCGGGCCCTACAATGAGCAGTTCTTC	CASSFSGPYNEQFF
TRBV5-1	TRBD1	.	TRBJ2-7	TGCGCCAGCAGCTTGAGTGCCAGGGGGTTCGGGGAGCAGTACTTC	CASSLSARGFGEQYF
TRBV2	.	.	TRBJ2-1	TGTGCCAGCAAAAGACTCTCCAATGAGCAGTTCTTC	CASKRLSNEQFF
TRBV6-1	.	.	TRBJ1-5	TGTGCCAGCACCCCGGACTATAGCAATCAGCCCCAGCATTTT	CASTPDYSNQPQHF
TRBV5-4	.	.	TRBJ1-6	TGTGCCAGCAGACCGGACCCGCTGTATTCACCCCTCCACTTT	CASRPDPLYSPLHF
TRBV20-1	TRBD1	.	TRBJ2-7	TGCAGTGCTGAGGGACAGGGGGAGTACTTC	CSAEGQGEYF
TRBV11-2	.	.	TRBJ2-1	TGTGCCAGCAGCTTAGTTGTGGGAAGGTACAATGAGCAGTTCTTC	CASSLVVGRYNEQFF
TRBV28	.	.	TRBJ2-1	TGTGCCAGCACCGCCGGTGGCAATGAGCAGTTCTTC	CASTAGGNEQFF
TRBV7-8	TRBD2	.	TRBJ2-7	TGTGCCAGCAGATACGCGGGGGACCGGGCCCCCTACGAGCAGTACTTC	CASRYAGDRAPYEQYF
TRBV2	TRBD1	.	TRBJ1-4	TGTGCCAGCAGTCAAGGGACAGGGGTAGAAAAACTGTTTTTT	CASSQGTGVEKLFF
TRBV4-2	TRBD2	.	TRBJ2-7	TGTGCCAGCAGCCAAGCGGGACTAGACCACTACGAGCAGTACTTC	CASSQAGLDHYEQYF
TRBV6-6	.	.	TRBJ2-3	TGTGCCAGCAGTTACATCGGCAGGGCAGATACGCAGTATTTT	CASSYIGRADTQYF
TRBV19	TRBD1	.	TRBJ1-5	TGTGCCAGTAGGGGACAGCGAAGGGGGCCCCAGCATTTT	CASRGQRRGPQHF
TRBV7-3	.	.	TRBJ1-1	TGTGCCAGCAGCTTACAGAGTGTGAACACTGAAGCTTTCTTT	CASSLQSVNTEAFF
TRBV27	.	once	TRBJ2-6	TGTGCCAGCAGTTTTCGGGTTCTTAGCTCTGGGGCCAACGTCCTGACTTTC	CASSFRVLSSGANVLTF
TRBV27	.	.	TRBJ2-3	TGTGCCAGCAGGAAGGTCCGAAGCACAGATACGCAGTATTTT	CASRKVRSTDTQYF